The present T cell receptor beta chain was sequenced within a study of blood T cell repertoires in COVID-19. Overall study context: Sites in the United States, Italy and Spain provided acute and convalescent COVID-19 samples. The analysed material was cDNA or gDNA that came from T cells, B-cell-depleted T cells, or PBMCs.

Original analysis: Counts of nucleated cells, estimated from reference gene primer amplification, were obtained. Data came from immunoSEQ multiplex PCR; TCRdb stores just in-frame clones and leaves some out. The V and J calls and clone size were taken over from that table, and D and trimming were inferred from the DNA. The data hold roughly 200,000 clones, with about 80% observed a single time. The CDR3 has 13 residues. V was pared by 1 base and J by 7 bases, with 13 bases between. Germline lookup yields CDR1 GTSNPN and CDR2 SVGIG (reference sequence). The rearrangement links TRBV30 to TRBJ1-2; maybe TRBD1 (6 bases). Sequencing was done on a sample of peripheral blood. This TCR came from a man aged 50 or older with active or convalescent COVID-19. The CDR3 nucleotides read TGTGCCTGGAGTGCGATACAGGGTTCTGGCTACACCTTC. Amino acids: CAWSAIQGSGYTF.